The 3 T cell receptor beta chains in this list originate from one sample, sequenced in a study of blood T cell repertoires in COVID-19. Generated by immunoSEQ multiplex PCR, the TCRdb table keeps only in-frame clones and is missing some. The sample has roughly 63,000 clones, around 85% seen once. The sequencing input was peripheral blood. The receptors were gathered from a human donor in a cohort sampled during active COVID-19.

This sequence joins TRBV9 and TRBJ2-1; a weak D match, TRBD2 (6 bases). V lost 4 bases to trimming and J lost 2 bases, with 13 bases between them. This CDR3 is built from 15 residues. The V gene's germline CDR1 is SGDLS and CDR2 YYNGEE. CDR3 DNA: TGTGCCAGCAGCCCCTTGGGGGGAACCTACAATGAGCAGTTCTTC. This codes for CASSPLGGTYNEQFF.

This clone was found once. The V and J genes are TRBV19 and TRBJ2-2, with D possibly being TRBD1 (5 bases). CDR3 length equals 14 residues. Trimming pared 10 bases from V and 0 bases from J, leaving 12 bases between. Germline CDR1 LNHDA, CDR2 SQIVND (reference sequence). CDR3 DNA sequence: TGTGCCACCCTTGGCAGGGCGAACACCGGGGAGCTGTTTTTT. Translating gives CATLGRANTGELFF.

The J gene is TRBJ2-1, the V gene TRBV10-3; 16 positions match TRBD2. In germline, CDR1 is ENHRY, CDR2 SYGVKD. With V trimmed by 4 bases and J by 9 bases, 3 bases remained unmatched. CDR3 size: 15 residues. CDR3 amino acids: CAISGGLAGGSEQFF. DNA of the CDR3: TGTGCCATCAGTGGGGGACTAGCGGGAGGGAGTGAGCAGTTCTTC.